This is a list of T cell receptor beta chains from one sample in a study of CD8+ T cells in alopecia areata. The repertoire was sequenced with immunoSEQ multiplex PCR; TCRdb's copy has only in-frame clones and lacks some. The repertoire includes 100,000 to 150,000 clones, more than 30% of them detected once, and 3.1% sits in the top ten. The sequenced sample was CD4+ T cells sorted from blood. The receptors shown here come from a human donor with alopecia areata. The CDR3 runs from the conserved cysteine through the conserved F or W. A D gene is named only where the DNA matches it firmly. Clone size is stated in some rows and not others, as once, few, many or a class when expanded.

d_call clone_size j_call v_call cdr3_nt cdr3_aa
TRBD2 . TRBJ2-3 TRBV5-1 TGCGCCAGCAGCTTGGCGGGGACTAGCGGCACAGATACGCAGTATTTT CASSLAGTSGTDTQYF
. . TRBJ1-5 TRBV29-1 TGCAGCGTCCAGCTCGCCCTGGGCGATCAGCCCCAGCATTTT CSVQLALGDQPQHF
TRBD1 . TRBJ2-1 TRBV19 TGTGCCAGTAGTACGACGGACAGGGCCAATGAGCAGTTCTTC CASSTTDRANEQFF
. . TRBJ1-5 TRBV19 TGTGCCAGTAGTACGGTAGGTGGCAATCAGCCCCAGCATTTT CASSTVGGNQPQHF
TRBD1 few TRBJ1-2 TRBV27 TGTGCCAGCCAGCGACAGGGGGCGAATGGCTACACCTTC CASQRQGANGYTF
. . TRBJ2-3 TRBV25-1 TGTGCCAGCAGTCTCAGTGGAGATACGCAGTATTTT CASSLSGDTQYF
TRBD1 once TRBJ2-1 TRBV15 TGTGCCACCAGCTTGAGCGGACAGGGATACAATGAGCAGTTCTTC CATSLSGQGYNEQFF
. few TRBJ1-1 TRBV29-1 TGCAGCGTTAAGTGGGGGAACACTGAAGCTTTCTTT CSVKWGNTEAFF
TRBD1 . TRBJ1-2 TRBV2 TGTGCCAGCAGTGACTCGACAGGGAACGTCTATGGCTACACCTTC CASSDSTGNVYGYTF
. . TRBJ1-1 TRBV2 TGTGCCAGCAGTGAAGGCCGCCCAGCCGTACGGACTGAAGCTTTCTTT CASSEGRPAVRTEAFF
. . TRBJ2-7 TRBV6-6 TGTGCCAGCAGTTACCCGGGCAGCTCCTACGAGCAGTACTTC CASSYPGSSYEQYF
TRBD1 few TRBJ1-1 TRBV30 TGTGCCTGGAGTGTACAGGGGGACACTGAAGCTTTCTTT CAWSVQGDTEAFF
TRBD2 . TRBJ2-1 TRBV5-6 TGTGCCAGCAGCTATGGGCTAGCGGGGGGAGCTGAGCAGTTCTTC CASSYGLAGGAEQFF
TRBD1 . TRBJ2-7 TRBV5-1 TGCGCCAGCAGCGAGAGGACAGGGGGCTACGAGCAGTACTTC CASSERTGGYEQYF
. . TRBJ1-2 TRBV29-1 TGCAGCGTTGAAACGGGGGCGGAAATCTATGGCTACACCTTC CSVETGAEIYGYTF
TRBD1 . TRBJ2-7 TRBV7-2 TGTGCCAGCAGCCTCCCTGAGGGACAGGGGTCCCACGAGCAGTACTTC CASSLPEGQGSHEQYF
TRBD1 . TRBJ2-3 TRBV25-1 TGTGCCAGCAGTGGGGGGACAGGATTGACAGATACGCAGTATTTT CASSGGTGLTDTQYF
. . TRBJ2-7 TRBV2 TGTGCCAGCAGAAAGGAGGCACGGAGCTACGAGCAGTACTTC CASRKEARSYEQYF
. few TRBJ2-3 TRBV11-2 TGTGCCAGCAGCCCACCGGGACCCTACACAGATACGCAGTATTTT CASSPPGPYTDTQYF
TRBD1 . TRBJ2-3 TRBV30 TGTGCCTCTATATACCAGGACAGGGGAGATACGCAGTATTTT CASIYQDRGDTQYF
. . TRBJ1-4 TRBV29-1 TGCAGCGTTGAGGACCATAATGAAAAACTGTTTTTT CSVEDHNEKLFF
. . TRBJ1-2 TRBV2 TGTGCCAGTCGACAGGAAGACTATGGCTACACCTTC CASRQEDYGYTF
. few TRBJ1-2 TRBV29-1 TGCAGCGTTGAATTAATGGCTAACTATGGCTACACCTTC CSVELMANYGYTF
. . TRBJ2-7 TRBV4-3 TGCGCCAGCAGCCCCTATCTTGCCTACGAGCAGTACTTC CASSPYLAYEQYF
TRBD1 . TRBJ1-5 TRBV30 TGTGCCTGGAGCGGACAGGGTGGACAGCCCCAGCATTTT CAWSGQGGQPQHF
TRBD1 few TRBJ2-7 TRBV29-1 TGCAGCGTTGGAGGGACAGCCTACGAGCAGTACTTC CSVGGTAYEQYF
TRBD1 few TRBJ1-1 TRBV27 TGTGCCAGCAGCCGGACAGGGGTTGTTGCTGAAGCTTTCTTT CASSRTGVVAEAFF
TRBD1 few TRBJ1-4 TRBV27 TGTGCCAGCAGTCCCTCCGGGACAGTTGAAAAACTGTTTTTT CASSPSGTVEKLFF
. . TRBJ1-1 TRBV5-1 TGCGCCAGCAGCTCACCTTCAGGGGTGAGAGTGAACACTGAAGCTTTCTTT CASSSPSGVRVNTEAFF
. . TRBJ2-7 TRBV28 TGTGCCAGCAGCCCCTCCGGCCACAGGTCCCTCTACGAGCAGTACTTC CASSPSGHRSLYEQYF
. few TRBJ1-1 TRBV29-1 TGCAGCGTTGGGCCCCTGAACACTGAAGCTTTCTTT CSVGPLNTEAFF
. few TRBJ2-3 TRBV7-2 TGTGCCAGCAGCCAGAGGGCCCCTACAAATACGCAGTATTTT CASSQRAPTNTQYF
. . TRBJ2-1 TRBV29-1 TGCAGCGTTGTTCGGGATAACAATGAGCAGTTCTTC CSVVRDNNEQFF
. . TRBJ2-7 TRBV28 TGTGCCAGCCGCTCGGGGTCCTACGAGCAGTACTTC CASRSGSYEQYF
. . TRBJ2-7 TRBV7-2 TGTGCCAGCTCTACGACTACCCCCTACGAGCAGTACTTC CASSTTTPYEQYF
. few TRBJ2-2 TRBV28 TGTGCCAGCAGAGTTGACTACCGCACCGGGGAGCTGTTTTTT CASRVDYRTGELFF
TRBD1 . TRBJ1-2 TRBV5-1 TGCGCCAGCAGCTTGAGGGAAACAGGGGCCCTATATGGCTACACCTTC CASSLRETGALYGYTF
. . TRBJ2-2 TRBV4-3 TGCGCCAGCAGCCGGGACCGAATCATAACGAACACCGGGGAGCTGTTTTTT CASSRDRIITNTGELFF
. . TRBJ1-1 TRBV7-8 TGTGCCAGCAGCCAGAGGGCACTACCTCTGGTAGCTTTCTTT CASSQRALPLVAFF
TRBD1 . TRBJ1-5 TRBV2 TGTGCCAGCAGTGAAGATGCGACAGGGACTCAGCCCCAGCATTTT CASSEDATGTQPQHF
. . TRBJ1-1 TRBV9 TGTGCCAGCAGCTCGGGACTCCCGAACACTGAAGCTTTCTTT CASSSGLPNTEAFF
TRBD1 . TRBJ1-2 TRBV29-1 TGCAGCGTTGAAAGGACAGGCTATGGCTACACCTTC CSVERTGYGYTF
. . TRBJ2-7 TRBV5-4 TGTGCCAGCAGCAGACAGCCCGGGGGCGAGCAGTACTTC CASSRQPGGEQYF
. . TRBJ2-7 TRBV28 TGTGCCAGCAGTTTCGTGGAAGGCCACGAGCAGTACTTC CASSFVEGHEQYF
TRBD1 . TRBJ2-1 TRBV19 TGTGCCAGTAGTCGCCGGGACAGGTCAACCCTTTGGCAGTTCTTC CASSRRDRSTLWQFF
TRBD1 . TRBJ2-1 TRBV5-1 TGCGCCAGCAGCCGGGGACAGGGCAGTGAGCAGTTCTTC CASSRGQGSEQFF
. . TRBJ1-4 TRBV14 TGTGCCAGCAGCCCACGTCGACAGAATAATGAAAAACTGTTTTTT CASSPRRQNNEKLFF